This entry describes one T cell receptor beta chain. Its target is unknown. This specimen comes from a study of immune evolution from preneoplasia to lung adenocarcinoma. Study summary: HLA loss of heterozygosity: less than 9% AIS, approximately 15% MIA, around 33% ADC, none AAH.

Deletions cut 2 bases from V and 4 bases from J, with 14 bases between. CDR1 and CDR2 (germline): MNHEY, SMNVEV (reference sequence). CDR3 length: 15 amino acids. Study-wide results and caveats: T cell clonality was higher in KRAS-mutant than EGFR-mutant or wild-type nodules. Normal lung had the highest top T cell clone frequencies.

Profiling relied on immunoSEQ multiplex PCR, and the TCRdb table lists in-frame clones only, not all of them. The repertoire includes about 6,000 clones, 70% to 80% of them detected once, and less than 7.5% sits in the top ten. The chain couples TRBV27 to TRBJ1-2, with D unresolved. The sequenced sample was FFPE minimally invasive lung adenocarcinoma tissue. The TCR sequence derives from a person aged 45-69 years with lung adenocarcinoma. The CDR3 here is CASSLRAKNLYGYTF. DNA of the CDR3: TGTGCCAGCAGTTTAAGAGCCAAGAACCTCTATGGCTACACCTTC.